The 9 T cell receptor beta chains reported below all come from one sample, sequenced in a study of blood T cell repertoires in COVID-19. The method was immunoSEQ multiplex PCR; TCRdb's version includes in-frame clones alone and lacks a portion of them. The repertoire holds roughly 150,000 clones, roughly 88% seen once, with 6.9% in the top ten. Material: peripheral blood. These receptors were collected from a man aged 80 or over with COVID-19, enrolled during active disease.

This chain links TRBV19 with TRBJ1-1; perhaps TRBD1 as D (6 bases). V lost 1 base and J lost 1, with 7 bases in between. Germline V gene sequence: CDR1 LNHDA, CDR2 SQIVND (reference sequence). There are 14 residues in the CDR3. CDR3 nucleotides: TGTGCCAGTAGTATAGCAGGGGAGAACACTGAAGCTTTCTTT. Translating it yields CASSIAGENTEAFF. Filled out from reference TRBV19 and TRBJ1-1, the complete variable domain reads DGGITQSPKYLFRKEGQNVTLSCEQNLNHDAMYWYRQDPGQGLRLIYYSQIVNDFQKGDIAEGYSVSREKKESFPLTVTSAQKNPTAFYLCASSIAGENTEAFFGQGTRLTVV.

A few counts support this clone. This sequence joins TRBV10-2 and TRBJ2-6, with D tentatively TRBD2 (5 bases). This CDR3 has 13 amino acids. CDR1 and CDR2 from the germline V gene are WSHSY and SAAADI. Trimming took 8 bases from V and 2 from J, leaving 7 bases between them. CDR3 residues: CASGGAGANVLTF. The CDR3 nucleotides read TGCGCCAGCGGAGGCGCTGGGGCCAACGTCCTGACTTTC.

The chain combines TRBV28 with TRBJ1-5; D call uncertain. The germline V gene has CDR1 MDHEN and CDR2 SYDVKM. The CDR3 has 14 residues. Between the trimmed V and J ends, which lost 5 bases and 0 bases, there was a span of 8 bases. CDR3 DNA sequence: TGTGCCAGCAGTCTGACACTTAGCAATCAGCCCCAGCATTTT. Translated, it gives CASSLTLSNQPQHF.

The rearrangement uses TRBV7-2 and TRBJ1-5; unclear D gene. The ends were cut back, 4 bases at V and 7 bases at J, with 14 bases in the middle. Germline CDR1 SGHTA, CDR2 FQGNSA. The CDR3 has 14 residues. The CDR3 DNA reads TGTGCCAGCAGCTCAGAACGGGTAATCCAGCCCCAGCATTTT. This translates into CASSSERVIQPQHF.

The chain couples TRBV5-1 to TRBJ2-2; 8 bases are shared with TRBD1. The germline CDR1 and CDR2 sequences are SGHRS and YFSETQ. The CDR3 contains 17 residues. V lost 4 bases, J lost 1 base, and 9 bases stayed unmatched. The chain's CDR3 is CASSPGQGRMNTGELFF. The CDR3 region has the DNA TGCGCCAGCAGCCCAGGACAGGGAAGAATGAACACCGGGGAGCTGTTTTTT.

In its sample, this clone was seen once. J is TRBJ2-1 and V is TRBV4-3; D possibly corresponds to TRBD1 (6 bases). CDR1 is LGHNA and CDR2 is YSLEER in the germline V gene. The V end lost 0 bases, the J end lost 9 bases, and 15 bases lay between the germline ends. There are 15 residues in the CDR3. As DNA, the CDR3 is TGCGCCAGCAGCCAAGACCCAGGGGCGCGCGGTGAGCAGTTCTTC. It is translated as CASSQDPGARGEQFF.

There are a few counts of this clone. This chain joins TRBV5-4 and TRBJ1-2; perhaps TRBD1 as D (6 bases). V was shortened by 1 base and J by 3 bases, with 10 bases between the two germline ends. Germline V gene lookup returns CDR1 SGHNT and CDR2 YYREEE (reference sequence). This CDR3 has 14 amino acids. Here the CDR3 DNA reads TGTGCCAGCAGCTTGAAAGCAGGGGACTATGGCTACACCTTC. Amino acid sequence: CASSLKAGDYGYTF.

This chain links TRBV5-6 with TRBJ1-2; D not certain. The CDR3 runs to 16 residues. The germline CDR1 and CDR2 sequences are SGHDT and YYEEEE. Trimming pared 5 bases from V and 0 bases from J, leaving 17 bases between. CDR3 coding DNA: TGTGCCAGCAGTACCTGGGTGGCGGCTGCTAACTATGGCTACACCTTC. It codes for CASSTWVAAANYGYTF. Complete variable domain (other parts from reference TRBV5-6 and TRBJ1-2): DAGVTQSPTHLIKTRGQQVTLRCSPKSGHDTVSWYQQALGQGPQFIFQYYEEEERQRGNFPDRFSGHQFPNYSSELNVNALLLGDSALYLCASSTWVAAANYGYTFGSGTRLTVV.

This sequence joins TRBV7-8 and TRBJ1-2, with D maybe TRBD1 (5 bases). V gave up 4 bases and J gave up 8 bases, with 17 bases separating them. Germline-derived CDR1 and CDR2 are SGHVS and FQNEAQ. The CDR3 length is 14 residues. The CDR3: CASSSRRDPGGYTF. CDR3 coding DNA: TGTGCCAGCAGCTCTCGCAGGGATCCTGGGGGCTACACCTTC. Full variable domain (remainder filled in from reference TRBV7-8 and TRBJ1-2): GAGVSQSPRYKVAKRGQDVALRCDPISGHVSLFWYQQALGQGPEFLTYFQNEAQLDKSGLPSDRFFAERPEGSVSTLKIQRTQQEDSAVYLCASSSRRDPGGYTFGSGTRLTVV.